The 8 T cell receptor beta chains reported below all come from one sample, sequenced in a study of blood T cells in healthy people across ages. Through a sample-barcoded 5' primer and a J-beta primer mix, a second PCR was run for roughly 6 to 12 cycles. TCRdb reprocessed the 5' RACE reads with MiXCR, giving one entry per CDR3 protein. Here the sample spans fewer than 900,000 distinct CDR3 sequences, around 45% being singletons. Sample: blood. All receptors derive from a woman aged 60-75 years in good health.

Worth noting for this clonotype: A clone one base away is much larger, so this may be a read error. This CDR3 is CASRLSSYNEQFF. The DNA for the CDR3 is TGTGCCAGCAGGCTTAGCTCCTACAATGAGCAGTTCTTC. The V gene is TRBV12-3 or TRBV12-4, the J gene TRBJ2-1; no clear D gene. This CDR3 is built from 13 residues. Trimming shortened V by 6 bases and J by 0 bases, and 6 bases separated the two germline ends.

CDR3 protein: CSARDLVSSYEQYF. Here the CDR3 DNA reads TGCAGTGCTAGAGATCTAGTCAGCTCCTACGAGCAGTACTTC. This sequence joins TRBV20-1 and TRBJ2-7; no firm D call. CDR3 length: 14 amino acids. V shed 0 bases and J shed 0 bases, with 9 bases lying between them. Per germline, CDR1 DFQATT and CDR2 SNEGSKA (reference sequence).

The V gene is TRBV6-6, the J gene TRBJ2-7, with 14 bases that match TRBD2. This CDR3 spans 15 amino acids. Germline CDR1 and CDR2: MNHNY and SVGAGI (reference sequence). V lost 7 bases and J lost 4; bases outside the gene matches: 6. CDR3 region: CASTKTSGGVYEQYF. The CDR3 region has the DNA TGTGCCAGCACCAAGACTAGCGGGGGGGTATACGAGCAGTACTTC.

In nucleotides, the CDR3 is TGTGCCAGCAGCCGTAGCGGGGGAGTAGAGACCCAGTACTTC. Translation: CASSRSGGVETQYF. This chain connects TRBV7-2 to TRBJ2-5, with TRBD2 identical over 9 bases. V gave up 5 bases and J gave up 4 bases; unmatched junction bases: 5. CDR1 SGHTA and CDR2 FQGNSA come from the germline V gene. The CDR3 totals 14 residues.

The gene calls are TRBV20-1 and TRBJ2-4, with 7 bases matching TRBD1. V was clipped by 5 bases and J by 0 bases; unmatched bases: 7. The CDR3 consists of 15 residues. The germline V gene encodes CDR1 DFQATT and CDR2 SNEGSKA (reference sequence). The CDR3 region has the DNA TGCAGTGCTGAATCCCCAGGGGGAGCCAAAAACATTCAGTACTTC. It is translated as CSAESPGGAKNIQYF.

J is TRBJ2-5 and V is TRBV5-5, with TRBD2 as a possible D gene (5 bases). This CDR3 has 14 amino acids. Between the trimmed V and J ends, which lost 0 bases and 5 bases, there was a span of 11 bases. The germline gives CDR1 SGHKS, CDR2 YYEKEE (reference sequence). For the CDR3, the DNA is TGTGCCAGCAGCTTGGGGCTAGCACGGGAGACCCAGTACTTC. Protein: CASSLGLARETQYF.

This clonotype has just a few counts. This rearrangement joins TRBV6-2 or TRBV6-3 to TRBJ2-7, with D perhaps TRBD1 (6 bases). Between the trimmed V and J ends, which lost 1 base and 2 bases, there was a span of 15 bases. There are 16 residues in the CDR3. Per germline, CDR1 MNHEY and CDR2 SVGEGT. Here the CDR3 reads CASSYYGTTKTYEQYF. The CDR3 nucleotides are TGTGCCAGCAGTTACTATGGGACAACAAAGACCTACGAGCAGTACTTC.

The chain joins TRBV2 to TRBJ1-2; D is undetermined. This CDR3 comprises 14 residues. Germline lookup yields CDR1 SNHLY and CDR2 FYNNEI. The V end was cut by 2 bases, the J end by 6 bases, with 13 bases between. In nucleotides, the CDR3 is TGTGCCAGCAGTGAACTACACTCAGGCAATGGCTACACCTTC. Its protein is CASSELHSGNGYTF.